This TCR beta chain is drawn from a study of blood T cell repertoires in COVID-19. Study background: The United States, Italy and Spain were the sources of the acute and convalescent COVID-19 samples. In each case, the material was cDNA or gDNA derived from T cells, B-cell-depleted T cells, or PBMCs.

This clone was seen just once. CDR1 and CDR2 (germline): KGHSH, LQKENI. This CDR3 region has 15 residues. V lost 3 bases to trimming and J lost 5 bases; unmatched junction nucleotides: 9. Methods used by the authors: Estimation of nucleated cell counts was performed using reference gene primer amplification. Sequencing used immunoSEQ multiplex PCR; TCRdb keeps in-frame clones, though not all of them. The V and J calls and clone size are taken from that table; D and trimming were inferred from the DNA. The data show 150,000 to 200,000 clones, with about four fifths seen just once and roughly a fifth held by the top ten.

The source of this sequence is a woman aged 70 to 79 who had recovered from COVID-19. Sequencing input: peripheral blood. The V and J genes are TRBV18 and TRBJ2-7; 8 bases match TRBD2. CDR3 DNA: TGTGCCAGCTCACCCGGGACCGGGGGGGACAACGAGCAGTACTTC. It translates to CASSPGTGGDNEQYF.